The sequence of this TCR beta chain was determined in a study of blood T cell repertoires in COVID-19. Study information: The United States, Italy and Spain were the sources of the acute and convalescent COVID-19 samples. Nucleic acid was either cDNA or gDNA, and it came from T cells, B-cell-depleted T cells, or PBMCs.

Trimming took 0 bases from V and 4 from J, leaving 12 bases between them. The CDR3 spans 15 residues. Looked up from germline, CDR1 is PRHDT and CDR2 is FYEKMQ (reference sequence). Method: immunoSEQ multiplex PCR; TCRdb's copy keeps in-frame clones and lacks some. The sample records over 120,000 clones, 70% to 80% being singletons. The chain employs TRBV13 and TRBJ1-1, with D perhaps TRBD1 (5 bases). The sequence derives from a woman older than 75 with active or convalescent COVID-19. The specimen sequenced was peripheral blood. CDR3 DNA: TGTGCCAGCAGCTTAGGCGCGGGGGGGAGCACTGAAGCTTTCTTT. Protein sequence: CASSLGAGGSTEAFF.